This is a list of T cell receptor beta chains from one sample in a study of human CD8 memory T cell subsets. Using the 5' RACE reads, TCRdb records one entry per CDR3 protein without DNA. The specimen's table records roughly 17,000 distinct CDR3 sequences. The specimen was CD8+ stem-like memory T cells (TSCM and TCM) sorted from PBMCs. These receptor sequences come from a human donor in good health. Each CDR3 is given with its conserved first and last residue. Rows may omit the clone size; those that give it use once, few, many or a size class.

cdr3_length	j_call	v_call	clone_size	cdr3_aa
19	TRBJ1-6	TRBV28	medium-sized	CASSLPLPTGGEDNSPLHF
13	TRBJ1-2	TRBV12-3/TRBV12-4	.	CASSNTHGNGYTF
13	TRBJ1-2	TRBV29-1	.	CSVGEVQDYGYTF
18	TRBJ2-3	TRBV3-1	.	CASSQGQLLVLEDGTQYF
14	TRBJ1-1	TRBV7-2	.	CASSKGLARTEAFF
13	TRBJ2-7	TRBV5-1	medium-sized	CASSLSSVYEQYF
14	TRBJ1-1	TRBV7-9	.	CASSHGRWNTEAFF
16	TRBJ2-7	TRBV29-1	medium-sized	CSVASSSGASSYEQYF
15	TRBJ2-3	TRBV13	.	CASSAGVGETDTQYF
18	TRBJ2-6	TRBV20-1	.	CSARDPEQRLSGANVLTF
15	TRBJ2-1	TRBV6-2/TRBV6-3	.	CASSSTTSGWGEQFF
15	TRBJ2-1	TRBV28	medium-sized	CASTQDRSTYNEQFF
18	TRBJ1-2	TRBV4-1	.	CASSPVSSARETKYGYTF
15	TRBJ1-2	TRBV9	.	CASSVAGDRSYGYTF
15	TRBJ2-7	TRBV27	.	CASSPLQVLGYEQYF
18	TRBJ2-5	TRBV7-8	.	CASSRGTSGGAGEETQYF
15	TRBJ1-1	TRBV7-8	.	CASSLGSGVNTEAFF
14	TRBJ1-2	TRBV6-6	.	CASSSSGTLYGYTF
16	TRBJ1-2	TRBV20-1	.	CSARDLEAPANYGYTF
14	TRBJ2-3	TRBV7-3	.	CASSLNPGLAPEYF
15	TRBJ2-1	TRBV6-1	.	CASGRGTIAYNEQFF
14	TRBJ2-2	TRBV5-5	.	CASSWGMNTGELFF
14	TRBJ1-1	TRBV6-5	.	CASSYAPQNTEAFF
13	TRBJ1-1	TRBV14	.	CASSQAHRTPAFF
12	TRBJ1-1	TRBV18	.	CASRPGNTEAFF
15	TRBJ2-1	TRBV5-6	.	CASSLSGREDNEQFF
15	TRBJ2-3	TRBV20-1	.	CSARPRDSNTDTQYF
15	TRBJ2-6	TRBV28	.	CASSSSISGANVLTF
12	TRBJ1-1	TRBV28	medium-sized	CATYRGNAEAFF
12	TRBJ2-1	TRBV7-9	.	CASGRRVGEQFF
14	TRBJ1-5	TRBV15	.	CATSYDGLNQPQHF